Listed here are 29 T cell receptor beta chains from one sample, sequenced in a study of T-cell reconstitution after alpha-beta-depleted transplantation in children. Preparation of the TCRbeta library was carried out with unique molecular identifiers. TCRdb passed the PCR reads through MiXCR, listing each CDR3 protein once. The table records about 98,000 distinct CDR3 sequences, 4.5% to 7.5% of them present only once. The specimen comprised PBMCs, mostly from graft donor cells, sampled 60 days after TCRalphabeta/CD19-depleted stem cell transplant. The receptors come from a female patient aged 2-10 years who had a stem cell transplant for Fanconi anemia, so the T cells may come from the graft donor.

This clonotype was seen a few times. The chain employs TRBV5-5 and TRBJ2-5, with 12 nucleotides matching TRBD2. This CDR3 region has 17 residues. The germline V gene has CDR1 SGHKS and CDR2 YYEKEE (reference sequence). The trim removed 4 bases at V and 4 bases at J, leaving 11 bases unmatched. CDR3 sequence (DNA): TGTGCCAGCAGCAGATTCCCGCTAGCGGGGGGGATAGAGACCCAGTACTTC. This encodes CASSRFPLAGGIETQYF.

In its sample, this clonotype was seen a few times. The V and J genes are TRBV14 and TRBJ2-5; D ambiguous. Germline assignment: CDR1 SGHDN and CDR2 FVKESK. This CDR3 region has 14 residues. The V and J ends lost 1 base and 2 bases respectively, with 8 bases between them. In nucleotides, the CDR3 is TGTGCCAGCAGCCAAGGGACGCGGCAAGAGACCCAGTACTTC. Amino acids: CASSQGTRQETQYF. Full variable domain (missing parts from reference TRBV14 and TRBJ2-5): EAGVTQFPSHSVIEKGQTVTLRCDPISGHDNLYWYRRVMGKEIKFLLHFVKESKQDESGMPNNRFLAERTGGTYSTLKVQPAELEDSGVYFCASSQGTRQETQYFGPGTRLLVL.

This clonotype has at least ten counts. CDR3 amino acids: CASSPSASGLAYNEQFF. The CDR3 DNA reads TGTGCCAGCAGTCCCTCCGCTAGCGGCCTCGCCTACAATGAGCAGTTCTTC. The rearrangement links TRBV28 to TRBJ2-1; 7 bases line up with TRBD2. The CDR3 spans 17 residues. Germline V gene data show CDR1 as MDHEN and CDR2 as SYDVKM. The trim removed 5 bases at V and 2 bases at J, leaving 12 bases unmatched.

This clonotype was observed many times. The chain has TRBV7-9 and TRBJ2-3; 7 bases fit TRBD2. V trimming: 2 bases; J trimming: 2 bases; junction bases outside the gene matches: 7. Germline V CDR1 and CDR2: SEHNR, FQNEAQ (reference sequence). The length of the CDR3 is 16 residues. The CDR3, as DNA: TGTGCCAGCAGCTTATCAGAAGCGGGAACCACAGATACGCAGTATTTT. This gives the protein CASSLSEAGTTDTQYF.

In this sample, this clonotype turned up a few times. The chain has TRBV18 and TRBJ1-1; possible D gene TRBD1, 5 bases. V gave up 0 bases and J gave up 5 bases, with 7 bases separating them. The CDR3 loop spans 13 amino acids. The germline V gene encodes CDR1 KGHSH and CDR2 LQKENI. The CDR3 spells CASSPPGGTEAFF. CDR3 sequence (DNA): TGTGCCAGCTCACCACCGGGGGGGACTGAAGCTTTCTTT.

This clonotype was observed at least ten times. The rearrangement uses TRBV5-1 and TRBJ1-6, with unresolved D. CDR1 is SGHRS and CDR2 is YFSETQ in the germline V gene. There are 13 residues in the CDR3. The V end was cut by 2 bases, the J end by 6 bases, with 6 bases between. CDR3 protein: CASSLDVNSPLHF. The CDR3 coding sequence is TGCGCCAGCAGCTTAGACGTTAATTCACCCCTCCACTTT.

The chain uses TRBV27 and TRBJ2-2, with TRBD2 matching 14 bases. Unmatched junction bases numbered 10, after V lost 1 base and J lost 3 bases. The CDR3 is 20 amino acids. The germline V gene encodes CDR1 MNHEY and CDR2 SMNVEV (reference sequence). CDR3 in DNA: TGTGCCAGCAGTTTATATTCCAGACTAGCGGGGGGGCCGTACACCGGGGAGCTGTTTTTT. It specifies CASSLYSRLAGGPYTGELFF.

Many counts were recorded for this clonotype. CDR3 residues: CASSSISTDTQYF. CDR3 nucleotides: TGCGCCAGCAGCTCGATTAGCACAGATACGCAGTATTTT. The chain has TRBV5-1 and TRBJ2-3, with D hard to call. Germline V gene lookup returns CDR1 SGHRS and CDR2 YFSETQ. This CDR3 spans 13 amino acids. V was cut by 3 bases and J by 0 bases, with 5 bases left in between. Looking up the rest from reference TRBV5-1 and TRBJ2-3 gives the full variable domain: KAGVTQTPRYLIKTRGQQVTLSCSPISGHRSVSWYQQTPGQGLQFLFEYFSETQRNKGNFPGRFSGRQFSNSRSEMNVSTLELGDSALYLCASSSISTDTQYFGPGTRLTVL.

As to this clonotype: It is unclear where the CDR3 begins or ends on the DNA, so no DNA is shown, and the CDR3 is as TCRdb lists it. This chain joins TRBV20-1 and TRBJ2-2. The CDR3 region is 14 residues in length, termini included. Looked up from germline, CDR1 is DFQATT and CDR2 is SNEGSKA (reference sequence). The CDR3 region is CSAPAYGTGELFFF.

This clonotype showed up just a few times. The V and J genes are TRBV28 and TRBJ2-3; either TRBD1 or TRBD2 may supply D (6 bases each). Trimming removed 6 bases at V and 1 base at J, with 17 bases between. Germline values: CDR1 MDHEN, CDR2 SYDVKM. CDR3 length equals 16 residues. CDR3 coding DNA: TGTGCCAGCAGCCGCTCCGGGGGCGCTCGCACAGATACGCAGTATTTT. It translates to CASSRSGGARTDTQYF. Combining the CDR3 with reference TRBV28 and TRBJ2-3 gives the whole variable domain DVKVTQSSRYLVKRTGEKVFLECVQDMDHENMFWYRQDPGLGLRLIYFSYDVKMKEKGDIPEGYSVSREKKERFSLILESASTNQTSMYLCASSRSGGARTDTQYFGPGTRLTVL.

At least ten counts were recorded for this clonotype. The rearrangement uses TRBV10-3 and TRBJ2-7; D gene uncertain. The CDR3 loop spans 13 amino acids. V gave up 1 base and J gave up 3 bases, with 7 bases separating them. CDR1 ENHRY and CDR2 SYGVKD come from the germline V gene. For the CDR3, the DNA is TGTGCCATCAGTGAGTGGCGCCTCTACGAGCAGTACTTC. Its translation is CAISEWRLYEQYF.

This clonotype was counted at least ten times. This chain joins TRBV7-8 and TRBJ2-4, with TRBD2 identical over 7 bases. Germline loops: CDR1 SGHVS, CDR2 FQNEAQ. The J segment lost 15 bases and the V segment lost 5 bases, leaving 13 bases of the junction unmatched. The length of the CDR3 is 13 residues. The CDR3, as DNA: TGTGCCAGCAGCGACATTACTAGCGCGACTTGGTACTTC. Its translation: CASSDITSATWYF.

At least ten counts were recorded for this clonotype. Here the CDR3 DNA reads TGTGCCAGCAGTCTATACGGGACTAGCGGGGCGAACACCGGGGAGCTGTTTTTT. Translation: CASSLYGTSGANTGELFF. This sequence joins TRBV3-1 and TRBJ2-2, with 13 bases fitting TRBD2. The V and J ends lost 6 bases and 0 bases, in that order; junction bases with no gene match: 7. CDR3 size: 18 residues. Germline CDR1 reads LGHDT; CDR2 reads YNNKEL (reference sequence).

Many counts were recorded for this clonotype. The rearrangement joins TRBV2 to TRBJ2-1; TRBD2 matches 10 bases. CDR3 size: 12 residues. The V segment lost 1 base and the J segment 15 bases; nucleotides outside the gene matches: 3. In germline, CDR1 is SNHLY, CDR2 FYNNEI. The DNA of the CDR3 is TGTGCCAGCAGTGAAGAAAGACTAGCGGGGTTCTTC. Amino acid sequence: CASSEERLAGFF.

About this clonotype itself: A much larger clone differs by one base, so this may be a read error. This chain uses TRBV20-1 with TRBJ2-7; weak D call: TRBD2 (5 bases). CDR1 and CDR2 from the germline V gene are DFQATT and SNEGSKA (reference sequence). V lost 8 bases to trimming and J lost 3 bases, with 14 bases between them. The CDR3 consists of 12 residues. CDR3 loop: CSPQRTLYEQYF. The CDR3 bases are TGCAGTCCTCAAAGGACTCTCTACGAGCAGTACTTC.

This chain links TRBV18 with TRBJ2-7; D possibly uses TRBD1 or TRBD2 (5 bases each). CDR1 and CDR2 from the germline V gene are KGHSH and LQKENI. This CDR3 contains 15 residues. V lost 5 bases to trimming and J lost 0 bases, with 14 bases between them. The CDR3 nucleotides read TGTGCCAGCTCATCCCTCGGGACGGACTCCTACGAGCAGTACTTC. Translating it yields CASSSLGTDSYEQYF.

This clonotype occurred many times. This chain joins TRBV28 and TRBJ2-5; weak D call: TRBD1 (6 bases). Germline CDR1 MDHEN, CDR2 SYDVKM. V shed 8 bases and J shed 2 bases, with 12 bases lying between them. The CDR3 runs 13 residues. The DNA of the CDR3 is TGTGCCAGCCCCTTAAGGGGGCAAGAGACCCAGTACTTC. As protein: CASPLRGQETQYF.

This clonotype was seen at least ten times. This chain links TRBV5-1 with TRBJ2-2; TRBD1 is a possible D gene (6 bases). The CDR3 runs to 19 residues. CDR1 and CDR2 (germline): SGHRS, YFSETQ. The V end was cut by 2 bases, the J end by 0 bases, with 20 bases between. The CDR3 here is CASSFWTLTGPTNTGELFF. CDR3 coding DNA: TGCGCCAGCAGCTTCTGGACGCTCACAGGGCCTACGAACACCGGGGAGCTGTTTTTT.

This clonotype was detected ten times or more. The J gene is TRBJ2-7, the V gene TRBV12-3 or TRBV12-4; 10 nucleotides match TRBD2. Losses at the gene ends were 8 bases for V and 3 bases for J; bases not matched to a gene: 13. The CDR3 is 16 amino acids. The CDR3 spells CASRDGLAGEGYEQYF. CDR3 nucleotide sequence: TGTGCCAGCCGGGATGGCCTAGCGGGAGAGGGCTACGAGCAGTACTTC.

This clonotype was detected ten times or more. The gene calls are TRBV3-1 and TRBJ2-1; 8 nucleotides line up with TRBD2. The V gene's germline CDR1 is LGHDT and CDR2 YNNKEL (reference sequence). The CDR3 totals 15 residues. With 4 bases clipped from V and 5 bases from J, the junction kept 7 bases outside the gene matches. CDR3 bases: TGTGCCAGCAGCCCGACGGCGGGAGGAAACAATGAGCAGTTCTTC. It encodes CASSPTAGGNNEQFF.

There are many counts of this clonotype. The chain employs TRBV15 and TRBJ1-1; the D is unclear. Looked up from germline, CDR1 is LNHNV and CDR2 is YYDKDF (reference sequence). The CDR3 is 14 residues long. Trimming removed 0 bases at V and 1 base at J, with 6 bases between. Here the CDR3 DNA reads TGTGCCACCAGCAGAGATCGCGGGAACACTGAAGCTTTCTTT. Its translation is CATSRDRGNTEAFF.

This clonotype came up many times. The chain couples TRBV5-1 to TRBJ1-1; a possible D gene is TRBD1 (6 bases). Germline V gene sequence: CDR1 SGHRS, CDR2 YFSETQ. The CDR3 is 14 residues long. V lost 2 bases and J lost 1, with 9 bases in between. CDR3 residues: CASSLDRQNTEAFF. CDR3 coding DNA: TGCGCCAGCAGCTTAGACAGGCAGAACACTGAAGCTTTCTTT.

This clonotype appeared many times. The CDR3 loop reads CSARDGRGFVEQYF. The CDR3 coding sequence is TGCAGTGCTAGAGATGGGAGAGGGTTCGTCGAGCAGTACTTC. The rearrangement uses TRBV20-1 and TRBJ2-7; tentative D call: TRBD2 (5 bases). This CDR3 contains 14 residues. The ends were cut back, 0 bases at V and 6 bases at J, with 15 bases in the middle. Germline V gene sequence: CDR1 DFQATT, CDR2 SNEGSKA (reference sequence).

This clonotype has only a few counts. The V call is TRBV5-4, the J call TRBJ2-1; 12 bases match TRBD2. Trimming removed 1 base from V and 6 bases from J; junction bases left unmatched: 5. There are 16 residues in the CDR3. Germline loops: CDR1 SGHNT, CDR2 YYREEE (reference sequence). The CDR3 nucleotides read TGTGCCAGCAGCTTGTCTGCTAGCGGGAGGGGCAATGAGCAGTTCTTC. Amino acid sequence: CASSLSASGRGNEQFF.

V gene TRBV28 combines with J gene TRBJ1-2; D possibly corresponds to TRBD1 (5 bases). The CDR3 length is 17 residues. Deletions cut 3 bases from V and 4 bases from J, with 21 bases between. Germline CDR1 reads MDHEN; CDR2 reads SYDVKM. Here the CDR3 reads CASSFPGLSLSSYGYTF. CDR3 coding DNA: TGTGCCAGCAGTTTTCCAGGGCTCTCCCTATCTTCCTATGGCTACACCTTC.

This clonotype has a count of ten or more. The chain uses TRBV9 and TRBJ1-5; a possible D gene is TRBD1 (5 bases). Trimming pared 3 bases from V and 0 bases from J, leaving 10 bases between. The CDR3 contains 15 residues. Germline V lookup: CDR1 SGDLS, CDR2 YYNGEE. CDR3 residues: CASSETVYSNQPQHF. In DNA form, the CDR3 reads TGTGCCAGCAGCGAGACAGTTTATAGCAATCAGCCCCAGCATTTT.

At least ten counts were recorded for this clonotype. This chain connects TRBV4-1 to TRBJ2-2, with 10 bases matching TRBD2. The CDR3 has 19 amino acids. V dropped 0 bases and J dropped 9; count of bases not matched to a gene: 16. Germline V gene sequence: CDR1 MGHRA, CDR2 YSYEKL. CDR3 amino acids: CASSQDRASGSWGARELFF. For the CDR3, the DNA is TGCGCCAGCAGCCAAGATCGGGCTAGCGGGAGCTGGGGAGCCCGGGAGCTGTTTTTT.

This clonotype was seen only a few times. The chain employs TRBV3-1 and TRBJ1-5; possibly TRBD1 for D (6 bases). The CDR3 totals 17 residues. The V end lost 1 base, the J end lost 3 bases, and 16 bases lay between the germline ends. Germline-derived CDR1 and CDR2 are LGHDT and YNNKEL (reference sequence). CDR3 residues: CASSQGRQALFNQPQHF. CDR3 in DNA: TGTGCCAGCAGCCAAGGTCGACAGGCCCTATTCAATCAGCCCCAGCATTTT.

This clonotype was recorded at least ten times. The chain recombines TRBV20-1 with TRBJ2-1; D possibly corresponds to TRBD2 (6 bases). Germline V gene sequence: CDR1 DFQATT, CDR2 SNEGSKA (reference sequence). Trimming pared 7 bases from V and 4 bases from J, leaving 14 bases between. There are 13 residues in the CDR3. CDR3 nucleotide sequence: TGCAGTGTTACGGGACTCGCGTACAATGAGCAGTTCTTC. Its protein product is CSVTGLAYNEQFF.